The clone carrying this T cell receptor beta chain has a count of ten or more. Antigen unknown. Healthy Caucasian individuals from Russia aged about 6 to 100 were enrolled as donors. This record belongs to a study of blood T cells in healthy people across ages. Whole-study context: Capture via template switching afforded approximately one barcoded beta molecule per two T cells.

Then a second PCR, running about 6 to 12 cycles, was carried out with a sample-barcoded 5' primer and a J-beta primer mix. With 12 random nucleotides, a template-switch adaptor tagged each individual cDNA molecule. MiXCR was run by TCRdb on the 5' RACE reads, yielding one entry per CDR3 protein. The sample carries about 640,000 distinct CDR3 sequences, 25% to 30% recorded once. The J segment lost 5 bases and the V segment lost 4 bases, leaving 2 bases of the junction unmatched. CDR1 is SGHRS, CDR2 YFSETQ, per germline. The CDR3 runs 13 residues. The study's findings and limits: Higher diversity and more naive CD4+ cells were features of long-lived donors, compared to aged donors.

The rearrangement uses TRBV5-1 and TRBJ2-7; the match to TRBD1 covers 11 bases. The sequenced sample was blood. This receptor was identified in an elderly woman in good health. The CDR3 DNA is TGCGCCAGCAGCCGGACAGGGGGCAACGAGCAGTACTTC. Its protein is CASSRTGGNEQYF. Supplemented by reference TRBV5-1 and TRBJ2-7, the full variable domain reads KAGVTQTPRYLIKTRGQQVTLSCSPISGHRSVSWYQQTPGQGLQFLFEYFSETQRNKGNFPGRFSGRQFSNSRSEMNVSTLELGDSALYLCASSRTGGNEQYFGPGTRLTVT.